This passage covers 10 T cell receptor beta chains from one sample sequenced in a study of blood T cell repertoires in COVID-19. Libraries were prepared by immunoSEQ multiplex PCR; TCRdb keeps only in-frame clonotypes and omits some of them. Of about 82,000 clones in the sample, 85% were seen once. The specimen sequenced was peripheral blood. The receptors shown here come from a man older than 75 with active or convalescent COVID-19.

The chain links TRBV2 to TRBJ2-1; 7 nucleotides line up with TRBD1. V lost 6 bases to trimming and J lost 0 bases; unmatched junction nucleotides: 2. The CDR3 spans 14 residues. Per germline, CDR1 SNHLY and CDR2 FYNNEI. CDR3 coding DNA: TGTGCCAGCAGGGACAGGCGCTCCTACAATGAGCAGTTCTTC. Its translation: CASRDRRSYNEQFF. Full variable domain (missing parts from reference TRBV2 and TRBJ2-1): EPEVTQTPSHQVTQMGQEVILRCVPISNHLYFYWYRQILGQKVEFLVSFYNNEISEKSEIFDDQFSVERPDGSNFTLKIRSTKLEDSAMYFCASRDRRSYNEQFFGPGTRLTVL.

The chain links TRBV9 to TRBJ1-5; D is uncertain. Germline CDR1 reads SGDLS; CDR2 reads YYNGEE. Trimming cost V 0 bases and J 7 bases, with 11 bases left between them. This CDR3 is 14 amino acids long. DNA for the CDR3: TGTGCCAGCAGCGTAGATCCAGGCAGGCAGCCCCAGCATTTT. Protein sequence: CASSVDPGRQPQHF.

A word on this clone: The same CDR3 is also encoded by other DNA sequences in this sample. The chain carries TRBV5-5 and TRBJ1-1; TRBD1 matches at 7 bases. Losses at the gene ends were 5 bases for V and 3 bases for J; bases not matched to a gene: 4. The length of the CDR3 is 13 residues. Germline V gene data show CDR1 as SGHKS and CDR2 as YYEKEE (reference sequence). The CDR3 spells CASSYQGDTEAFF. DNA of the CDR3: TGTGCCAGCAGTTATCAGGGGGACACTGAAGCTTTCTTT.

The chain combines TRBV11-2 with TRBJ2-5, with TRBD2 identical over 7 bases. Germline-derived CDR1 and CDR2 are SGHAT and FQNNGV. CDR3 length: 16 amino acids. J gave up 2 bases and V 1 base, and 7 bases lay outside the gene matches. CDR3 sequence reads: CASSLVMGGGQETQYF. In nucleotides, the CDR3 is TGTGCCAGCAGCTTAGTTATGGGGGGAGGGCAAGAGACCCAGTACTTC.

The CDR3 sequence is CASSEQGNTEAFF. CDR3 sequence (DNA): TGTGCCAGCAGTGAGCAGGGGAACACTGAAGCTTTCTTT. The J gene is TRBJ1-1, the V gene TRBV2; the D gene is possibly TRBD1 (5 bases). Trimming stripped 3 bases from V and 1 base from J, with 6 bases between. CDR1 and CDR2 from the germline V gene are SNHLY and FYNNEI. This CDR3 spans 13 amino acids.

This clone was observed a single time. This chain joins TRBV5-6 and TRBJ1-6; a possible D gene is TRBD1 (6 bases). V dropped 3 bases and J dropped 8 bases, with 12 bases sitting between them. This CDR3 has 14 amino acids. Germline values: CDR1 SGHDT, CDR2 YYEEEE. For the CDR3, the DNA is TGTGCCAGCAGCTCCCCAGGGGACGATTCACCCCTCCACTTT. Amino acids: CASSSPGDDSPLHF.

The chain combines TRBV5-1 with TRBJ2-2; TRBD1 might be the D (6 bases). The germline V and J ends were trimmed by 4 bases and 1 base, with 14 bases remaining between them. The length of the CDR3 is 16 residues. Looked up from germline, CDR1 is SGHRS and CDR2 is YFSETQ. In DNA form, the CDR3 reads TGCGCCAGCAGCCAGCACCCAGGGGAGAACACCGGGGAGCTGTTTTTT. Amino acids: CASSQHPGENTGELFF.

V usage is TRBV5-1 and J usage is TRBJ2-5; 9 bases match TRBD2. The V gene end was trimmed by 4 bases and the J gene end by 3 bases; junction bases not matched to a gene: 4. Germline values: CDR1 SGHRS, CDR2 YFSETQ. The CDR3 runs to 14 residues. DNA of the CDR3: TGCGCCAGCAGCCTTAGCGGGGGAAAAGAGACCCAGTACTTC. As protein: CASSLSGGKETQYF.

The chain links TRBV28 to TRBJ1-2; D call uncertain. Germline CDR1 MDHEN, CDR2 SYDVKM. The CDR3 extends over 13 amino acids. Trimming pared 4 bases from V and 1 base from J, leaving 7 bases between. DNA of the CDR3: TGTGCCAGCAGTTCCCCTAATAACTATGGCTACACCTTC. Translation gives CASSSPNNYGYTF.

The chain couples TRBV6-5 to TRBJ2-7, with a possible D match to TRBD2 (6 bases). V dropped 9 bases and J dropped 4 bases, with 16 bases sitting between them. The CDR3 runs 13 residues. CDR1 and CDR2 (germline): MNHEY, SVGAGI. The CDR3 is CARTNGTPYEQYV. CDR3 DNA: TGTGCCAGGACTAACGGGACTCCTTACGAGCAGTACGTC.